The T cell receptor (beta chain) described here comes from a study of T cell responses to AZD1222 COVID-19 vaccine. Study-wide results and limits: In the spike-specific TCR repertoire, nearly half reportedly target unmutated variant regions. There were mostly white British donors and more females than males, and clonal diversity was possibly underestimated.

Some clones are missing from TCRdb's copy, which holds only in-frame ones; the method was immunoSEQ multiplex PCR. Of about 88,000 clones in the sample, about nine tenths were seen once. About this clone itself: Its antigen remains unknown.

The sequencing used peripheral blood, collected 28 days after the second AZD1222 dose. The sequence derives from an adult who received the AZD1222 COVID-19 vaccine.

CDR3 nucleotide sequence: TGTGCCAGCAGCTCCCAAGCGGGCCCAAACTATGGCTACACCTTC. Translated: CASSSQAGPNYGYTF. This chain joins TRBV7-6 and TRBJ1-2; D is ambiguous. V lost 4 bases and J lost 2, with 14 bases in between. CDR1 SGHVS and CDR2 FNYEAQ come from the germline V gene. There are 15 residues in the CDR3.